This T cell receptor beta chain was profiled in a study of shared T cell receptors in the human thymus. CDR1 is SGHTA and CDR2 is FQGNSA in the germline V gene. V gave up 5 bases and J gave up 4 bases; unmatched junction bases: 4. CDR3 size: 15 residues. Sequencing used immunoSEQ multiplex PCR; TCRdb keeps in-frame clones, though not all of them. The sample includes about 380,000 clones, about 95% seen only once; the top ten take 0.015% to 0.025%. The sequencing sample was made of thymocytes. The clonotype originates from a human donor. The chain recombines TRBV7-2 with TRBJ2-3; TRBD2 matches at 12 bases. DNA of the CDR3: TGTGCCAGCAGCCCGGGGACTAGCGGGCCAGATACGCAGTATTTT. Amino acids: CASSPGTSGPDTQYF.